This is a list of T cell receptor beta chains from one sample in a study of cytomegalovirus exposure and HLA in healthy donors. Only in-frame clones appear in the TCRdb table, and some are missing; sequencing was by immunoSEQ multiplex PCR. The sample records about 110,000 clones, about three quarters being singletons. Source material: PBMCs. All receptors come from a woman in her twenties or thirties in good health and CMV-seronegative. The CDR3 runs from the conserved cysteine through the conserved F or W. The D gene is left open where the match is weak. Part of the rows lack a size; the others show once, few, many or a class for expanded clones.

size: -; D: TRBD1; J: TRBJ2-7; V: TRBV7-2; CDR3: CASRQGVEQYF; DNA: TGTGCCAGCCGCCAGGGGGTCGAGCAGTACTTC
size: -; D: TRBD1; J: TRBJ1-2; V: TRBV6-5; CDR3: CASRDRDPFYGYTF; DNA: TGTGCCAGCAGGGACAGGGACCCCTTCTATGGCTACACCTTC
size: -; D: -; J: TRBJ1-5; V: TRBV28; CDR3: CASSPRTGTSNQPQHF; DNA: TGTGCCAGCAGTCCGCGGACGGGAACTAGCAATCAGCCCCAGCATTTT
size: -; D: -; J: TRBJ1-3; V: TRBV30; CDR3: CAWSRDSGNTIYF; DNA: TGTGCCTGGAGCCGGGACTCTGGAAACACCATATATTTT
size: -; D: TRBD1; J: TRBJ1-5; V: TRBV6-6; CDR3: CASTNGQVQHQPQHF; DNA: TGTGCCAGCACCAATGGACAGGTTCAACATCAGCCCCAGCATTTT
size: -; D: -; J: TRBJ1-1; V: TRBV4-1; CDR3: CASSSVLGNAMNTEAFF; DNA: TGCGCCAGCAGCTCCGTATTGGGCAATGCGATGAACACTGAAGCTTTCTTT
size: once; D: -; J: TRBJ1-2; V: TRBV28; CDR3: CASRGAGVGYGYTF; DNA: TGTGCCAGCCGGGGGGCAGGGGTTGGCTATGGCTACACCTTC
size: once; D: TRBD1; J: TRBJ1-4; V: TRBV19; CDR3: CARQGSIEKLFF; DNA: TGTGCCAGACAGGGGTCGATTGAAAAACTGTTTTTT
size: -; D: TRBD1; J: TRBJ1-2; V: TRBV14; CDR3: CASSQTTGGDGYTF; DNA: TGTGCCAGCAGCCAAACCACAGGGGGAGATGGCTACACCTTC
size: -; D: TRBD1; J: TRBJ2-7; V: TRBV6-1; CDR3: CASRGQVTYEQYF; DNA: TGTGCCAGCAGGGGACAGGTCACCTACGAGCAGTACTTC
size: few; D: -; J: TRBJ2-1; V: TRBV6-5; CDR3: CASSSIAASVDEQFF; DNA: TGTGCCAGCTCATCTATAGCGGCCAGCGTCGATGAGCAGTTCTTC
size: -; D: -; J: TRBJ2-2; V: TRBV5-1; CDR3: CASSLEGGFDTGELFF; DNA: TGCGCCAGCAGCTTGGAAGGAGGGTTCGACACCGGGGAGCTGTTTTTT
size: -; D: TRBD1; J: TRBJ1-2; V: TRBV30; CDR3: CAWSEDRVHGYTF; DNA: TGTGCCTGGAGCGAAGACAGGGTGCATGGCTACACCTTC
size: -; D: -; J: TRBJ2-7; V: TRBV30; CDR3: CACKGPKAYEQYF; DNA: TGTGCCTGTAAGGGGCCTAAGGCCTACGAGCAGTACTTC
size: -; D: -; J: TRBJ1-1; V: TRBV7-8; CDR3: CASGPAAVNTEAFF; DNA: TGTGCCAGCGGGCCGGCAGCCGTGAACACTGAAGCTTTCTTT
size: -; D: -; J: TRBJ1-3; V: TRBV5-4; CDR3: CASSSAEGLGNTIYF; DNA: TGTGCCAGCAGCTCCGCGGAAGGACTTGGAAACACCATATATTTT
size: -; D: -; J: TRBJ1-3; V: TRBV7-2; CDR3: CASSPRNPQAESLGNTIYF; DNA: TGTGCCAGCAGCCCTCGTAACCCTCAAGCCGAAAGTCTCGGAAACACCATATATTTT
size: -; D: -; J: TRBJ1-2; V: TRBV9; CDR3: CASSVGGGGYTF; DNA: TGTGCCAGCAGCGTAGGGGGAGGCGGCTACACCTTC
size: -; D: TRBD1; J: TRBJ1-4; V: TRBV5-1; CDR3: CASSTTGGVNEKLFF; DNA: TGCGCCAGCAGCACAACAGGGGGAGTTAATGAAAAACTGTTTTTT
size: few; D: TRBD2; J: TRBJ2-5; V: TRBV7-9; CDR3: CASSLRAGGANQETQYF; DNA: TGTGCCAGCAGTTTGCGGGCGGGGGGGGCGAACCAAGAGACCCAGTACTTC
size: -; D: TRBD1; J: TRBJ2-2; V: TRBV4-1; CDR3: CASSQDQTSRGTGELFF; DNA: TGCGCCAGCAGCCAAGATCAAACTTCCAGGGGGACCGGGGAGCTGTTTTTT
size: -; D: -; J: TRBJ1-1; V: TRBV11-2; CDR3: CASSSPVNTEAFF; DNA: TGTGCCAGCAGCTCGCCAGTGAACACTGAAGCTTTCTTT
size: few; D: -; J: TRBJ2-6; V: TRBV5-1; CDR3: CASSLEVGHGANVLTF; DNA: TGCGCCAGCAGCTTGGAGGTGGGACATGGGGCCAACGTCCTGACTTTC
size: -; D: -; J: TRBJ2-7; V: TRBV9; CDR3: CASSEGEPGGLAYEQYF; DNA: TGTGCCAGCAGCGAGGGGGAACCGGGAGGCCTCGCTTATGAGCAGTACTTC
size: -; D: -; J: TRBJ2-7; V: TRBV28; CDR3: CASRGLPTYEQYF; DNA: TGTGCCAGCAGGGGCCTCCCCACCTACGAGCAGTACTTC
size: -; D: TRBD2; J: TRBJ2-3; V: TRBV12-5; CDR3: CASGSPGLAGGPVGTDTQYF; DNA: TGTGCTAGTGGTTCCCCGGGACTAGCGGGGGGGCCAGTTGGCACAGATACGCAGTATTTT
size: -; D: -; J: TRBJ2-3; V: TRBV4-2; CDR3: CASSQDHRAGTGTDTQYF; DNA: TGTGCCAGCAGCCAAGATCATAGGGCGGGGACGGGCACAGATACGCAGTATTTT
size: few; D: -; J: TRBJ2-5; V: TRBV30; CDR3: CAWTLAKGETQYF; DNA: TGTGCCTGGACTCTAGCGAAGGGGGAGACCCAGTACTTC
size: -; D: TRBD2; J: TRBJ2-5; V: TRBV2; CDR3: CASSEAGLAGETQYF; DNA: TGTGCCAGCAGTGAAGCGGGACTAGCGGGAGAGACCCAGTACTTC
size: once; D: -; J: TRBJ2-7; V: TRBV5-8; CDR3: CASSLGRTEMYEQYF; DNA: TGTGCCAGCAGCTTGGGCCGGACAGAGATGTACGAGCAGTACTTC
size: -; D: -; J: TRBJ2-5; V: TRBV27; CDR3: CASSLTSQETQYF; DNA: TGTGCCAGCAGCTTGACTAGCCAAGAGACCCAGTACTTC
size: -; D: TRBD2; J: TRBJ2-7; V: TRBV11-2; CDR3: CASSLVGGGIYEQYF; DNA: TGTGCCAGCAGCTTAGTGGGGGGGGGTATCTACGAGCAGTACTTC
size: -; D: TRBD1; J: TRBJ2-2; V: TRBV10-3; CDR3: CAIRKTGGPAGELFF; DNA: TGTGCCATCAGGAAGACAGGGGGTCCCGCCGGGGAGCTGTTTTTT
size: -; D: TRBD1; J: TRBJ1-5; V: TRBV19; CDR3: CASRDRGNQPQHF; DNA: TGTGCCAGTAGGGACAGGGGGAATCAGCCCCAGCATTTT
size: few; D: TRBD2; J: TRBJ2-3; V: TRBV6-5; CDR3: CASRALAGGPDTQYF; DNA: TGTGCCAGCAGAGCGCTAGCGGGGGGGCCCGATACGCAGTATTTT
size: -; D: TRBD1; J: TRBJ2-5; V: TRBV27; CDR3: CATTGTGPLSETQYF; DNA: TGTGCCACTACCGGGACAGGTCCCTTGTCGGAGACCCAGTACTTC
size: -; D: TRBD1; J: TRBJ1-1; V: TRBV28; CDR3: CASSSWDSSNTEAFF; DNA: TGTGCCAGCAGTAGTTGGGACAGCAGTAACACTGAAGCTTTCTTT
size: -; D: -; J: TRBJ2-7; V: TRBV29-1; CDR3: CSVQGPSEQYF; DNA: TGCAGCGTACAGGGTCCCTCCGAGCAGTACTTC
size: -; D: TRBD2; J: TRBJ2-1; V: TRBV9; CDR3: CASSVAVVASGQIPSYNEQFF; DNA: TGTGCCAGCAGCGTAGCTGTGGTGGCTAGCGGGCAGATCCCCTCCTACAATGAGCAGTTCTTC
size: -; D: -; J: TRBJ1-1; V: TRBV9; CDR3: CASSAIRGGTEAFF; DNA: TGTGCCAGCAGCGCAATCAGGGGTGGGACTGAAGCTTTCTTT
size: few; D: TRBD2; J: TRBJ2-1; V: TRBV10-3; CDR3: CAISEVGLAENNEQFF; DNA: TGTGCCATCAGTGAAGTGGGACTAGCGGAAAACAATGAGCAGTTCTTC
size: -; D: TRBD2; J: TRBJ2-7; V: TRBV13; CDR3: CASSLLGFLGTSGDYEQYF; DNA: TGTGCCAGCAGCTTATTAGGTTTCCTGGGGACTAGCGGCGACTACGAGCAGTACTTC
size: few; D: TRBD1; J: TRBJ2-1; V: TRBV6-6; CDR3: CASSYSMGTGALEQFF; DNA: TGTGCCAGCAGTTACTCGATGGGGACAGGGGCTTTAGAGCAGTTCTTC
size: -; D: TRBD1; J: TRBJ1-1; V: TRBV4-1; CDR3: CASSQGRGLSGTEAFF; DNA: TGCGCCAGCAGCCAGGGAAGGGGGCTTAGTGGCACTGAAGCTTTCTTT
size: -; D: -; J: TRBJ1-2; V: TRBV18; CDR3: CASSQTTGANYGYTF; DNA: TGTGCCAGCTCACAAACGACAGGAGCTAACTATGGCTACACCTTC
size: -; D: -; J: TRBJ1-2; V: TRBV6-4; CDR3: CASSLTDGGNGYTF; DNA: TGTGCCAGCAGCCTCACGGACGGGGGAAATGGCTACACCTTC
size: -; D: TRBD2; J: TRBJ2-3; V: TRBV7-9; CDR3: CASISSLAGEPDTQYF; DNA: TGTGCCAGCATCTCGTCCCTAGCGGGAGAGCCAGATACGCAGTATTTT
size: few; D: -; J: TRBJ2-5; V: TRBV5-1; CDR3: CASSYRLDMETQYF; DNA: TGCGCCAGCAGCTATCGACTAGATATGGAGACCCAGTACTTC
size: few; D: TRBD1; J: TRBJ1-5; V: TRBV19; CDR3: CASSGTGAYRQPQHF; DNA: TGTGCCAGTAGTGGGACAGGGGCCTATCGTCAGCCCCAGCATTTT
size: -; D: -; J: TRBJ1-1; V: TRBV30; CDR3: CAWSRQANTEAFF; DNA: TGTGCCTGGAGTCGACAGGCGAACACTGAAGCTTTCTTT
size: once; D: -; J: TRBJ1-2; V: TRBV21-1; CDR3: CASSKSDRRPFYGYTF; DNA: TGTGCCAGCAGCAAAAGCGACAGGCGCCCTTTCTATGGCTACACCTTC
size: -; D: -; J: TRBJ1-1; V: TRBV30; CDR3: CAWTPSGRSTEAFF; DNA: TGTGCCTGGACACCATCGGGGAGAAGCACTGAAGCTTTCTTT
size: few; D: TRBD1; J: TRBJ1-1; V: TRBV7-8; CDR3: CASSPTGGLMGTEAFF; DNA: TGTGCCAGCAGCCCGACAGGGGGCCTAATGGGGACTGAAGCTTTCTTT
size: -; D: TRBD1; J: TRBJ2-7; V: TRBV29-1; CDR3: CSVEERDRGSYEQYF; DNA: TGCAGCGTTGAGGAAAGGGACAGGGGATCCTACGAGCAGTACTTC
size: -; D: -; J: TRBJ1-1; V: TRBV19; CDR3: CASSMVGGTEAFF; DNA: TGTGCCAGTAGTATGGTCGGGGGAACTGAAGCTTTCTTT